Below, one TCR beta chain is given with its context. The antigen is not known. The repertoire was sequenced with immunoSEQ multiplex PCR; TCRdb's copy has only in-frame clones and lacks some. Among approximately 82,000 clones listed, roughly 94% were seen once. These data are taken from a study of cytomegalovirus exposure and HLA in healthy donors. Regarding the study as a whole: 150 to 200 TCR beta chains were listed as cytomegalovirus-associated.

The CDR3 sequence is 17 residues long. CDR1 and CDR2 from the germline V gene are MGHRA and YSYEKL. V lost 0 bases to trimming and J lost 2 bases, with 11 bases between them. The sequence was collected from a woman aged 18-35 years in good health and CMV-seronegative. The sequencing input was PBMCs. The gene calls are TRBV4-1 and TRBJ1-6; D is possibly TRBD1 (5 bases). The CDR3 region has the DNA TGCGCCAGCAGCCAAGATCGGGGGGTCACCTATAATTCACCCCTCCACTTT. It specifies CASSQDRGVTYNSPLHF.